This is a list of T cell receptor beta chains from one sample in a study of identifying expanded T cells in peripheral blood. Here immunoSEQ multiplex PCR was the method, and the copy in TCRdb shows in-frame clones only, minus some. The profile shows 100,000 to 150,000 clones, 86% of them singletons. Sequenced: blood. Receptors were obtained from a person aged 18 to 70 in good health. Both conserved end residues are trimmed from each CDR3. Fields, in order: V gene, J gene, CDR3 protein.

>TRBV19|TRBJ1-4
ASSIGLNEKLF
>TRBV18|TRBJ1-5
ASSRGTSTGGEQPQH
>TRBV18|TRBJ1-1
ASSPQERSGNTEAF
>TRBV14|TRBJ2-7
ASSQDRGGEYEQY
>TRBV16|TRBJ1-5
ASSPDMGAEGRQPQH
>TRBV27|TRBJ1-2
ASSYRGLTYGYT
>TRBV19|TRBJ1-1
ASSPRGGNTEAF
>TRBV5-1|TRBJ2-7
ASSLKDRGGYEQY
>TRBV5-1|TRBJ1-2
ASSPGGLNIYGYT
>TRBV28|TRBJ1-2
ASSLGRYGYT
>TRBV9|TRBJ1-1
ASSVLGMNTEAF
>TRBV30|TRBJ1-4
AWNSGAANEKLF
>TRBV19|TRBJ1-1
ASSRTTDNGEAF
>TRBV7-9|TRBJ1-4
ASSLVHRVKFTNEKLF
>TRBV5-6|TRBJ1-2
ASSLVTGENYGYT
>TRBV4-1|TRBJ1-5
ASSQDRDRGDQPQH
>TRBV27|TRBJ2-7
ASSFREGYSYEQY
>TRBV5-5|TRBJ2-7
ASSWEHAGEQY
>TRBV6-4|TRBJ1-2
ASSETGGRDGYT
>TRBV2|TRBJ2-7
ASKGYTYEQY
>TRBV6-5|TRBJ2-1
ASSYQREFGEQF
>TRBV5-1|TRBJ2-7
ASSSNYEQY
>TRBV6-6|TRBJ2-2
ASSLDRGRELF
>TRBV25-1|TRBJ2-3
ATAGGAPDVDTQY
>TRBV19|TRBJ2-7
ASSMSSGSYEQY
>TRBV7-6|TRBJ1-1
ASSSGLNTEAF
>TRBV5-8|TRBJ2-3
ASSFSGTDTQY
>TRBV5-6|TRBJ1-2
ASSLFEALDGYT
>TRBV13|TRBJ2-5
ASSLNGRQQETQY
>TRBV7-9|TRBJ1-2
ASSSDREGRSGYT
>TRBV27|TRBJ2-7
ASSTGSYEQY
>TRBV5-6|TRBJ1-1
ASSWGGAVSMNTEAF
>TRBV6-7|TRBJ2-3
ASSYPGNTQY
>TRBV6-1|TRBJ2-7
ASSEAGDSTYEQY
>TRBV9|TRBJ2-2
ASSFNTGELF
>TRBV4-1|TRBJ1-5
ASSPHNFGTPNQPQH
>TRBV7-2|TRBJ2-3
ASSLIVLAGGGSDTQY
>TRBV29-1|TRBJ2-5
SVYTSEQETQY
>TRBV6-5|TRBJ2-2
ASETGVTGELF